The sequence of this T cell receptor beta chain was determined in a study of long-term antiretroviral therapy in people with HIV. Investigators performed immunoSEQ version v3.0 at survey level. Using immunoSEQ multiplex PCR, the repertoire was profiled, and TCRdb retains in-frame clones only, with some absent. The data show 30,000 or so clones, over 75% seen once. The CDR3 spans 14 residues. Germline values: CDR1 SEHNR, CDR2 FQNEAQ (reference sequence). Trimming took off 1 base at V and 5 bases at J, with 12 bases between the two ends. A remark on this clone: Its antigen is not identified.

General study points: Older ART regimens may have been in use when blood was drawn between the mid-2000s and the late 2010s.

Sample: unsorted PBMCs, taken 1.5 years before starting antiretroviral therapy. V is TRBV7-9 and J is TRBJ2-7, with no clear D. The sequence was obtained from a man aged 18 to 29 with HIV. The CDR3 DNA reads TGTGCCAGCAGCTTAGGGGGTCCTAGGGACGAGCAGTACTTC. Encoded protein: CASSLGGPRDEQYF. Complete variable domain (other parts from reference TRBV7-9 and TRBJ2-7): DTGVSQNPRHKITKRGQNVTFRCDPISEHNRLYWYRQTLGQGPEFLTYFQNEAQLEKSRLLSDRFSAERPKGSFSTLEIQRTEQGDSAMYLCASSLGGPRDEQYFGPGTRLTVT.